Detailed here is one TCR beta chain. What this receptor recognizes is not known. One base away there is no much larger clone; base qualities are not given. Amplification of TCR beta CDR3 regions was carried out from RNA transcripts. A first-round RT-PCR of the TCR CDR3 used the HTBI primer set with the Qiagen OneStep RT-PCR kit. Libraries were constructed in a second round of multiplex PCR, after which size selection and purification were carried out. The libraries were sequenced on an Illumina HiSeq2000 using paired-end 100 bp reads. The authors' analysis ran thus. SOAPnuke was used to process the raw data, with reads discarded if the reads contained adapters or uncalled bases, had a mean Phred below 15, or lacked an exact constant-primer or identifier match. COPE v1.2.5 was used to merge the high-quality paired reads, and each unique nucleotide sequence was defined as a clonotype. Clonotypes were aligned to IMGT TRBV, TRBD and TRBJ reference segments using MiTCR v1.1. Analysis was restricted to V-J combinations with a frequency above 0.0001, which covered about 99% of repertoires. The TCS score was defined as the ratio of F50 (clonal expansion) to E x V (chaos), calculated using BLOSUM62-based TCRdist between CDR3 peptides within each V-J. Welch's t-statistics and random forest reduced some 510 V-J features to fewer than 15, which were used in a naive Bayes classifier (R e1071). TCRdb reran the public reads through fastp at Q25 and MiXCR, keeping productive beta chains. Identical CDR3 protein sequences are pooled into one entry, listed with their most common genes and DNA. The V and J calls come from TCRdb's annotation, not from the publication. Recorded for this sample are about 640,000 distinct CDR3 sequences; around 21% of them occurred a single time. Jointly, the top ten make up 30% to 40% of the sample.

These data belong to a study of T cells in Graves' hyperthyroidism and ophthalmopathy (dated by TCRdb to between 2018 and 2021). With regard to the full study: Peripheral blood was sampled at the time of initial diagnosis, prior to any treatment. For training and testing, the roughly 100 patients in the discovery cohort were randomly divided in a 7:3 ratio. Thyroid tissue and blood T-cell repertoires from more than 5 Graves' hyperthyroidism patients were also compared in the study. To identify TCR V-J signatures that set the groups apart, the researchers used a discovery cohort of 100 patients, made up of under 50 with Graves' ophthalmopathy and 57 with stable Graves' hyperthyroidism. The paper reports TCR Vbeta CDR3 sequencing of 140 or so peripheral blood samples: approximately 43 ophthalmopathy, under 80 hyperthyroidism and 17 progressor patients. Prospective prediction of ophthalmopathy was tested in an independent validation cohort consisting of 18 hyperthyroidism patients and some 16 patients who later progressed to ophthalmopathy. After sampling, hyperthyroidism patients received methimazole starting at 30 mg daily, and ophthalmopathy patients received high-dose intravenous methylprednisolone. Paper-wide results and their limitations: No statistical method was used to fix the sample size in advance, and group allocation was not hidden from the investigators. Ophthalmopathy was separated from stable hyperthyroidism by a 13 V-J signature model, with approximately 90% sensitivity and 81% to 83% specificity obtained in cross-validation and 80%/75% obtained in testing. In validation, the model predicted progression to ophthalmopathy a median of about 6 months before onset, with about 67% sensitivity and around 76% specificity. Most expanded thyroid clonotypes (frequency above 0.001) were also found in blood, which suggests that blood repertoires may mirror thyroid immune responses.

For CDR1 and CDR2, the germline V gene lists LGHNA and YNFKEQ. Inclusive of the bounding cysteine and phenylalanine, the CDR3 is 14 residues long. The DNA shown is the 42-base CDR3, in frame from base 1. V and J are truncated by 0 bases and 2 bases respectively, leaving an intervening sequence of 8 bases. Moderately to severely active disease, a Clinical Activity Score of at least 3, a NOSPECS grade of at least 4, and a duration under 3 months were present in ophthalmopathy patients. Any patient with an uncontrolled infection, another autoimmune disease, pregnancy or lactation was excluded. Diagnoses were based on clinical symptoms, serum thyroxine and TRAb, thyroid ultrasound and orbital computed tomography. Ficoll-Paque density gradient centrifugation was used to isolate PBMCs from 9.5 to 10 ml of fresh peripheral blood. Total RNA was extracted using Trizol reagent, and RNA quality was assessed on an Agilent 2100 Bioanalyzer.

Source material: blood. The sequence came from a man aged 25 to 45 with Graves' ophthalmopathy. The rearranged segments are TRBV4-2 and TRBJ2-7; the D gene assignment is ambiguous. The DNA is TGTGCCAGCAGCCAAGATCTTACTACCTACGAGCAGTACTTC. This yields the protein CASSQDLTTYEQYF.